Below, 30 T cell receptor beta chains from the same sample are listed, as sequenced in a study of OX40 agonist ivuxolimab in advanced cancers. Produced via immunoSEQ multiplex PCR; TCRdb's table is partial and in-frame only. The sample holds around 94,000 clones; about nine tenths are singletons and the top ten take around 0.28%. The sample was CD4+ or CD8+ T cells sorted from blood, taken in a trial of the OX40 agonist ivuxolimab. These receptors all stem from an adult with an advanced solid tumor such as melanoma, head and neck, liver or kidney cancer.

The chain joins TRBV18 to TRBJ2-7; TRBD1 matches 10 bases. The germline V gene has CDR1 KGHSH and CDR2 LQKENI. The V segment lost 3 bases and the J segment 2 bases; nucleotides outside the gene matches: 4. This CDR3 contains 15 residues. CDR3 in DNA: TGTGCCAGCTCACCGCCGGGACAGGGGACCTACGAGCAGTACTTC. The encoded protein is CASSPPGQGTYEQYF.

This chain links TRBV9 with TRBJ2-2; TRBD2 aligns across 7 bases. The V segment lost 0 bases and the J segment 0 bases; nucleotides outside the gene matches: 5. The CDR3 length is 17 residues. Germline CDR1 SGDLS, CDR2 YYNGEE. The CDR3 DNA reads TGTGCCAGCAGCGTAGCACCTAGCGGCACGAACACCGGGGAGCTGTTTTTT. Amino acid sequence: CASSVAPSGTNTGELFF. Looking up the rest from reference TRBV9 and TRBJ2-2 gives the full variable domain: DSGVTQTPKHLITATGQRVTLRCSPRSGDLSVYWYQQSLDQGLQFLIQYYNGEERAKGNILERFSAQQFPDLHSELNLSSLELGDSALYFCASSVAPSGTNTGELFFGEGSRLTVL.

The rearrangement joins TRBV6-1 to TRBJ1-5; TRBD1 is a possible D gene (5 bases). CDR1 and CDR2 from the germline V gene are MNHNS and SASEGT. With 4 bases removed from V and 5 bases from J, the gap between germline ends came to 18 bases. The CDR3 contains 16 residues. CDR3: CASSGRAGPDYQPQHF. The CDR3 DNA sequence: TGTGCCAGCAGTGGTCGGGCAGGGCCCGACTATCAGCCCCAGCATTTT.

This chain connects TRBV5-4 to TRBJ2-5; 15 nucleotides align to TRBD2. With V trimmed by 4 bases and J by 7 bases, 14 bases remained unmatched. CDR3 length: 18 residues. In germline, CDR1 is SGHNT, CDR2 YYREEE (reference sequence). CDR3 sequence reads: CASSQSGLAGGQRGTQYF. The CDR3 coding sequence is TGTGCCAGCAGCCAGTCGGGACTAGCGGGGGGCCAAAGGGGGACCCAGTACTTC.

This sequence joins TRBV12-5 and TRBJ2-2; D is perhaps TRBD1 or TRBD2 (5 bases each). The germline gives CDR1 LGHNT, CDR2 FRNRAP. The CDR3 spans 17 residues. The V end lost 2 bases, the J end lost 2 bases, and 15 bases lay between the germline ends. Here the CDR3 DNA reads TGTGCTAGTGGTTTGCTAGTTGGGGGAGCCAACACCGGGGAGCTGTTTTTT. Translated: CASGLLVGGANTGELFF. The full variable domain, with the rest looked up from reference TRBV12-5 and TRBJ2-2, is DARVTQTPRHKVTEMGQEVTMRCQPILGHNTVFWYRQTMMQGLELLAYFRNRAPLDDSGMPKDRFSAEMPDATLATLKIQPSEPRDSAVYFCASGLLVGGANTGELFFGEGSRLTVL.

The chain couples TRBV5-1 to TRBJ2-5; D is perhaps TRBD2 (7 bases). The V end was cut by 1 base, the J end by 2 bases, with 15 bases between. Germline V lookup: CDR1 SGHRS, CDR2 YFSETQ. The CDR3 sequence is 16 residues long. CDR3 in amino acids: CASSLQAGAQQETQYF. The CDR3 DNA reads as TGCGCCAGCAGCTTGCAGGCGGGGGCTCAACAAGAGACCCAGTACTTC. Using reference TRBV5-1 and TRBJ2-5 for the parts outside the CDR3, the full variable domain is KAGVTQTPRYLIKTRGQQVTLSCSPISGHRSVSWYQQTPGQGLQFLFEYFSETQRNKGNFPGRFSGRQFSNSRSEMNVSTLELGDSALYLCASSLQAGAQQETQYFGPGTRLLVL.

The V call is TRBV16, the J call TRBJ2-6; D not resolved. V lost 2 bases, J lost 4 bases, and 9 bases lay in between. The CDR3 extends over 15 amino acids. Looked up from germline, CDR1 is KGHSY and CDR2 is FQNENV. The CDR3 DNA reads as TGTGCCAGCAGCCAAATCCATTACGGGGCCAACGTCCTGACTTTC. This gives the protein CASSQIHYGANVLTF. The whole variable domain, filled in from reference TRBV16 and TRBJ2-6, reads GEEVAQTPKHLVRGEGQKAKLYCAPIKGHSYVFWYQQVLKNEFKFLISFQNENVFDETGMPKERFSAKCLPNSPCSLEIQATKLEDSAVYFCASSQIHYGANVLTFGAGSRLTVL.

CDR3 region: CASSPTPGLAPYF. The CDR3 coding sequence is TGTGCCAGCAGTCCGACACCGGGACTAGCCCCGTACTTC. This rearrangement joins TRBV2 to TRBJ2-5; 9 bases are a match to TRBD2. There are 13 residues in the CDR3. V shed 5 bases, J shed 13 bases, and the junction held 11 bases outside the gene matches. CDR1 is SNHLY and CDR2 is FYNNEI in the germline V gene.

This chain links TRBV15 with TRBJ2-5; TRBD1 agrees at 8 bases. Germline V gene data show CDR1 as LNHNV and CDR2 as YYDKDF (reference sequence). V dropped 3 bases and J dropped 5; count of bases not matched to a gene: 11. This CDR3 contains 16 residues. The CDR3 region is CATSSLTAGGGETQYF. CDR3 nucleotides: TGTGCCACCAGCAGTTTAACCGCAGGGGGCGGGGAGACCCAGTACTTC.

The chain recombines TRBV7-9 with TRBJ1-4; no clear D gene. The CDR3 sequence is 12 residues long. The V and J ends lost 3 bases and 4 bases respectively, with 3 bases between them. Germline V gene data show CDR1 as SEHNR and CDR2 as FQNEAQ (reference sequence). The CDR3: CASSFVNEKLFF. CDR3 nucleotides: TGTGCCAGCAGCTTTGTTAATGAAAAACTGTTTTTT. The whole variable domain, filled in from reference TRBV7-9 and TRBJ1-4, reads DTGVSQNPRHKITKRGQNVTFRCDPISEHNRLYWYRQTLGQGPEFLTYFQNEAQLEKSRLLSDRFSAERPKGSFSTLEIQRTEQGDSAMYLCASSFVNEKLFFGSGTQLSVL.

V gene TRBV7-9 combines with J gene TRBJ1-4; TRBD1 might be the D (6 bases). V dropped 1 base and J dropped 8 bases, with 11 bases sitting between them. The CDR3 runs to 14 residues. Germline values: CDR1 SEHNR, CDR2 FQNEAQ (reference sequence). For the CDR3, the DNA is TGTGCCAGCAGCTTAGGAGGGGGTAGGGAAAAACTGTTTTTT. Protein sequence: CASSLGGGREKLFF.

The gene calls are TRBV9 and TRBJ2-5; 9 bases map to TRBD2. With V trimmed by 4 bases and J by 4 bases, 23 bases remained unmatched. Germline V CDR1 and CDR2: SGDLS, YYNGEE. The CDR3 is made up of 20 amino acids. For the CDR3, the DNA is TGTGCCAGCAGCCCCAGAGAAGGTGGGCGGGGGGGCCTTCGGGGAGAGACCCAGTACTTC. It specifies CASSPREGGRGGLRGETQYF. Variable domain in full (rest from reference TRBV9 and TRBJ2-5): DSGVTQTPKHLITATGQRVTLRCSPRSGDLSVYWYQQSLDQGLQFLIQYYNGEERAKGNILERFSAQQFPDLHSELNLSSLELGDSALYFCASSPREGGRGGLRGETQYFGPGTRLLVL.

V usage is TRBV6-1 and J usage is TRBJ1-1, with 8 bases matching TRBD1. CDR1 is MNHNS and CDR2 is SASEGT in the germline V gene. The J segment lost 4 bases and the V segment lost 6 bases, leaving 10 bases of the junction unmatched. The CDR3 contains 15 residues. CDR3 DNA sequence: TGTGCCAGCAGGGACAGGGCAAGCGTCGGCACTGAAGCTTTCTTT. As protein: CASRDRASVGTEAFF.

The chain recombines TRBV5-5 with TRBJ1-2, with a tentative D call TRBD1 (5 bases). This CDR3 has 15 amino acids. Trimming took 0 bases from V and 5 from J, leaving 14 bases between them. Germline values: CDR1 SGHKS, CDR2 YYEKEE (reference sequence). CDR3 coding DNA: TGTGCCAGCAGCTTGGTCGGCCTAGAGGGGTATGGCTACACCTTC. Translation gives CASSLVGLEGYGYTF.

The chain recombines TRBV5-1 with TRBJ2-7; D is undetermined. Germline loops: CDR1 SGHRS, CDR2 YFSETQ. The CDR3 contains 15 residues. Trimming shortened V by 0 bases and J by 0 bases, and 10 bases separated the two germline ends. The CDR3 DNA reads TGCGCCAGCAGCTTGGGGTCCCCAGCCTCCTACGAGCAGTACTTC. Protein product: CASSLGSPASYEQYF. The entire variable domain, with the rest obtained from reference TRBV5-1 and TRBJ2-7, is as follows: KAGVTQTPRYLIKTRGQQVTLSCSPISGHRSVSWYQQTPGQGLQFLFEYFSETQRNKGNFPGRFSGRQFSNSRSEMNVSTLELGDSALYLCASSLGSPASYEQYFGPGTRLTVT.

This chain links TRBV5-6 with TRBJ1-3; tentatively, D is TRBD1 (5 bases). Germline lookup yields CDR1 SGHDT and CDR2 YYEEEE. V shed 0 bases and J shed 2 bases, with 6 bases lying between them. The CDR3 consists of 14 residues. The CDR3: CASSLVGPGNTIYF. The CDR3 coding sequence is TGTGCCAGCAGCTTGGTGGGACCTGGAAACACCATATATTTT.

The gene calls are TRBV18 and TRBJ1-4, with 8 bases lining up with TRBD1. The CDR3 is 17 amino acids. From germline, CDR1 is KGHSH and CDR2 LQKENI. The V gene end was trimmed by 2 bases and the J gene end by 3 bases; junction bases not matched to a gene: 8. The CDR3 spells CASSPGSGGSSNEKLFF. The CDR3 DNA follows: TGTGCCAGCTCACCAGGGTCAGGGGGCTCGTCTAATGAAAAACTGTTTTTT.

This chain uses TRBV7-6 with TRBJ2-3, with D unresolved. V was cut by 5 bases and J by 6 bases, with 18 bases left in between. Germline CDR1 SGHVS, CDR2 FNYEAQ. The CDR3 is made up of 15 amino acids. In DNA, the CDR3 is TGTGCCAGCAGCCCTCAGGACCCAAAGTGGGATACGCAGTATTTT. This translates into CASSPQDPKWDTQYF.

The CDR3 DNA reads TGTGCCAGCAGCCAAGAGTTCAGCGGGGGAGGATACAATGAGCAGTTCTTC. It encodes CASSQEFSGGGYNEQFF. The chain uses TRBV4-2 and TRBJ2-1; 8 nucleotides agree with TRBD2. This CDR3 comprises 17 residues. CDR1 and CDR2 from the germline V gene are LGHNA and YNFKEQ. Germline trimming cut 0 bases from V and 4 bases from J; bases unmatched to any gene: 8.

The CDR3 DNA reads as TGTGCCAGCAGCCTCACGATGGATAGCGGGCGACGGAATGAGCAGTTCTTC. It encodes CASSLTMDSGRRNEQFF. The J gene is TRBJ2-1, the V gene TRBV11-2, with 7 bases that match TRBD2. This CDR3 region has 17 residues. J gave up 7 bases and V 5 bases, and 17 bases lay outside the gene matches. Germline loops: CDR1 SGHAT, CDR2 FQNNGV.

The gene calls are TRBV6-4 and TRBJ2-3; D may be TRBD1 (6 bases). The germline CDR1 and CDR2 sequences are MRHNA and SNTAGT. The CDR3 loop spans 15 amino acids. Trimming stripped 7 bases from V and 0 bases from J, with 14 bases between. The CDR3 coding sequence is TGTGCCAGCACAGGGGCAGAGTCTAGCACAGATACGCAGTATTTT. This sequence encodes CASTGAESSTDTQYF.

V is TRBV6-5 and J is TRBJ2-7, with D possibly being TRBD1 or TRBD2 (5 bases each). Trimming removed 0 bases at V and 0 bases at J, with 12 bases between. The CDR3 length is 16 residues. Germline V gene sequence: CDR1 MNHEY, CDR2 SVGAGI. CDR3 sequence (DNA): TGTGCCAGCAGTTACTCCGGGACGGGAACCTCCTACGAGCAGTACTTC. It codes for CASSYSGTGTSYEQYF.

This chain uses TRBV2 with TRBJ2-5; 7 positions agree with TRBD1. V dropped 11 bases and J dropped 5; count of bases not matched to a gene: 11. Per germline, CDR1 SNHLY and CDR2 FYNNEI. The CDR3 is 13 residues long. The CDR3 protein is CARRDRLGETQYF. The CDR3 nucleotides read TGTGCCCGAAGGGACAGATTAGGGGAGACCCAGTACTTC.

This sequence joins TRBV25-1 and TRBJ2-7; D may be TRBD1 (5 bases). Between the trimmed V and J ends, which lost 4 bases and 4 bases, there was a span of 8 bases. The CDR3 has 12 amino acids. CDR1 is MGHDK, CDR2 SYGVNS, per germline. CDR3 region: CASSVAGYEQYF. CDR3 DNA sequence: TGTGCCAGCAGTGTAGCAGGGTACGAGCAGTACTTC.

The chain has TRBV6-4 and TRBJ1-2, with 7 bases aligning to TRBD1. Germline CDR1 and CDR2: MRHNA and SNTAGT. The V gene end was trimmed by 4 bases and the J gene end by 7 bases; junction bases not matched to a gene: 6. The CDR3 runs 13 residues. CDR3 in DNA: TGTGCCAGCAGTGGCGGTCAGGGGGGTGGCTACACCTTC. Encoded protein: CASSGGQGGGYTF.

V gene TRBV30 combines with J gene TRBJ2-1, with no clear D. V was clipped by 1 base and J by 4 bases, with 8 bases between them. The length of the CDR3 is 13 residues. Per the germline V gene, CDR1 is GTSNPN and CDR2 is SVGIG (reference sequence). The DNA for the CDR3 is TGTGCCTGGAGTGGACAACAGTACAATGAGCAGTTCTTC. Translated, it gives CAWSGQQYNEQFF.

The chain carries TRBV20-1 and TRBJ2-5; tentatively, D is TRBD1 (5 bases). The V gene lost 5 bases and the J gene lost 5 bases, with 9 bases spanning the gap. Germline V gene data show CDR1 as DFQATT and CDR2 as SNEGSKA (reference sequence). CDR3 length equals 11 residues. As DNA, the CDR3 is TGCAGTGCTGTCTCAGGGGAGACCCAGTACTTC. Its protein is CSAVSGETQYF.

The chain has TRBV4-1 and TRBJ2-7, with 8 positions matching TRBD1. The CDR3 totals 13 residues. The junction had 2 bases not matched to a gene; V was cut back by 3 bases and J by 4 bases. Germline V gene data show CDR1 as MGHRA and CDR2 as YSYEKL. The DNA of the CDR3 is TGCGCCAGCAGCCATACAGGGGGTTACGAGCAGTACTTC. This codes for CASSHTGGYEQYF.

J is TRBJ1-6 and V is TRBV5-1, with D possibly matching TRBD1 (5 bases). This CDR3 has 16 amino acids. The V end was cut by 0 bases, the J end by 6 bases, with 13 bases between. Germline assignment: CDR1 SGHRS and CDR2 YFSETQ. The DNA for the CDR3 is TGCGCCAGCAGCTTGGCAAGGGGCGTTCTTAATTCACCCCTCCACTTT. Translation gives CASSLARGVLNSPLHF.

A single count supports this clone. This chain joins TRBV7-9 and TRBJ2-3, with 9 bases matching TRBD1. From germline, CDR1 is SEHNR and CDR2 FQNEAQ (reference sequence). The CDR3 loop spans 15 amino acids. Trimming took 5 bases from V and 1 from J; bases not matched to a gene: 4. CDR3 loop: CASSPRDRGTDTQYF. DNA of the CDR3: TGTGCCAGCAGCCCCCGGGACAGGGGCACAGATACGCAGTATTTT.